The present entry profiles one T cell receptor (beta chain) with its context. The data belong to a study of cytomegalovirus exposure and HLA in healthy donors. Study-level information: Among the 400 or so donors who were genotyped, roughly 86% fell in the genetic ancestry cluster that is associated with self-reported Caucasian donors.

The PCR employed 60 Vbeta primers together with 13 Jbeta primers. Assay: immunoSEQ multiplex PCR; the TCRdb copy retains only in-frame clones and omits some. This sample has some 150,000 clones; about three fifths occur once, and the top ten carry about 7.1%. V lost 1 base, J lost 5 bases, and 15 bases lay in between. The CDR3 runs to 17 residues. Germline-derived CDR1 and CDR2 are SGHTA and FQGNSA. Input material: PBMCs. The rearrangement joins TRBV7-2 to TRBJ1-6; maybe TRBD1 (6 bases). The TCR was taken from a woman aged 55-69 years in good health and CMV-seropositive. Here the CDR3 reads CASSLEVGGPNNSPLHF. The CDR3 DNA is TGTGCCAGCAGCTTAGAAGTAGGGGGACCGAATAATTCACCCCTCCACTTT. Combining the CDR3 with reference TRBV7-2 and TRBJ1-6 gives the whole variable domain GAGVSQSPSNKVTEKGKDVELRCDPISGHTALYWYRQSLGQGLEFLIYFQGNSAPDKSGLPSDRFSAERTGGSVSTLTIQRTQQEDSAVYLCASSLEVGGPNNSPLHFGNGTRLTVT.